Listed below are T cell receptor beta chains from one sample, sequenced in a study of vaccination effects on CD4 cells after COVID-19. Produced via immunoSEQ multiplex PCR; TCRdb's table is partial and in-frame only. The sample lists 68,000 or so clones, 80% occurring once. Antigens of these TCRs are unknown. The specimen was CD4+ T cells from PBMCs cultured with SARS-CoV-2 spike peptides, collected before COVID-19 vaccination. These receptors came from a human donor who received a COVID-19 vaccine. Each CDR3 is given with its conserved first and last residue. The D gene is left open where the match is weak. Clone size appears in some rows only: once, few, many, or a class for an expanded clone.

size	V	J	D	CDR3	DNA
few	TRBV2	TRBJ2-1	TRBD1	CASSKDRGDNEQFF	TGTGCCAGCAGTAAGGACAGGGGGGACAATGAGCAGTTCTTC
.	TRBV14	TRBJ2-3	.	CASTVGSAPNTDTQYF	TGTGCCAGCACCGTAGGTAGCGCACCGAACACAGATACGCAGTATTTT
.	TRBV3-1/TRBV3-2	TRBJ2-5	.	CASRSGAETQYF	TGTGCCAGCAGATCCGGGGCAGAGACCCAGTACTTC
.	TRBV27	TRBJ2-2	.	CASRGNRAGELFF	TGTGCCAGCAGGGGAAATAGGGCCGGGGAGCTGTTTTTT
few	TRBV4-1	TRBJ1-2	.	CASSQDRQVSGYTF	TGCGCCAGCAGCCAAGATCGGCAGGTGTCTGGCTACACCTTC
.	TRBV6-2/TRBV6-3	TRBJ1-1	TRBD1	CASSVPGQGWFGTEAFF	TGTGCCAGCAGCGTCCCGGGACAGGGGTGGTTCGGCACTGAAGCTTTCTTT
.	TRBV19	TRBJ1-2	TRBD1	CASARQGNYGYTF	TGTGCCAGCGCTCGACAGGGGAATTATGGCTACACCTTC
.	TRBV20-1	TRBJ1-6	.	CSASKSSYNSPLHF	TGCAGTGCTAGTAAGAGCTCCTATAATTCACCCCTCCACTTT
.	TRBV10-3	TRBJ1-2	.	CAIRWGPGYGYTF	TGTGCCATCAGATGGGGACCTGGGTATGGCTACACCTTC
.	TRBV7-3	TRBJ2-3	TRBD2	CASSLAGWGTDTQYF	TGTGCCAGCAGCCTAGCGGGGTGGGGCACAGATACGCAGTATTTT
.	TRBV7-7	TRBJ2-1	TRBD2	CASSRAGILNEQFF	TGTGCCAGCAGCCGAGCGGGGATACTCAATGAGCAGTTCTTC
.	TRBV3-1/TRBV3-2	TRBJ1-5	TRBD1	CASYLAPGQDNQPQHF	TGTGCCAGCTACTTAGCCCCGGGACAGGACAATCAGCCCCAGCATTTT
.	TRBV7-2	TRBJ2-6	.	CASSLVATNSGANVLTF	TGTGCCAGCAGCTTAGTGGCAACAAACTCTGGGGCCAACGTCCTGACTTTC
.	TRBV7-9	TRBJ2-3	.	CASSLRGTGLSTDTQYF	TGTGCCAGCAGCTTAAGGGGAACAGGGCTAAGCACAGATACGCAGTATTTT
.	TRBV2	TRBJ1-5	.	CASSEWQTSNQPQHF	TGTGCCAGCAGTGAGTGGCAGACCAGCAATCAGCCCCAGCATTTT
.	TRBV18	TRBJ2-2	TRBD2	CASSPVAGANTGELFF	TGTGCCAGCTCACCAGTTGCGGGAGCCAACACCGGGGAGCTGTTTTTT
.	TRBV6-5	TRBJ2-1	.	CASTLYRNEQFF	TGTGCCAGCACCCTTTACAGAAATGAGCAGTTCTTC
.	TRBV20-1	TRBJ1-2	TRBD1	CSASYRGQSGYTF	TGCAGTGCTAGTTACAGGGGTCAGAGTGGCTACACCTTC
.	TRBV5-5	TRBJ2-1	.	CASSLARLQGWNEQFF	TGTGCCAGCAGCTTGGCGAGGCTCCAAGGTTGGAATGAGCAGTTCTTC
once	TRBV5-1	TRBJ2-2	TRBD2	CASSLVPGLANTGELFF	TGCGCCAGCAGCTTGGTACCGGGACTAGCGAACACCGGGGAGCTGTTTTTT
.	TRBV15	TRBJ1-2	TRBD1	CATSRTASNRDSYGYTF	TGTGCCACCAGCAGGACGGCCTCAAACCGGGACAGTTATGGCTACACCTTC
once	TRBV5-1	TRBJ2-4	.	CASSLGVNKNIQYF	TGCGCCAGCAGCTTGGGGGTAAACAAAAACATTCAGTACTTC